This TCR beta chain was profiled in a study of T cell responses to AZD1222 COVID-19 vaccine (dated by TCRdb to the early 2020s). Describing the broader study: A total of about 230 trial participants underwent TCR sequencing, of whom about 200 received two doses of AZD1222 and about 25 received two doses of the MenACWY control vaccine. Trial participants were enrolled by age into subgroups of 18-55, 56-69 and 70-plus years, and 148, 28 and 57 TCR-sequenced participants, respectively, were included in these subgroups. The paper as a whole reports these results and caveats: Most participants were white British and females outnumbered males, and the authors suggested that clonal diversity may have been underestimated. No day 14 peak-response samples were available, so repertoires were characterized only after the peak T cell response. The 56-69-year group was small, and its depth increase did not reach significance, likely because of low power. CD4 TCRs associated with the vaccine covered the entire spike protein, and the dominant responses were in regions 160-218 and 743-854. Conclusions about previously exposed vaccinees are limited, since just six AZD1222 recipients were seropositive for SARS-CoV-2 at baseline. Reportedly, almost half of the unique spike-specific TCRs recognized epitopes lying outside the regions that are mutated in the B.1.351 and B.1.1.7 variants. After two AZD1222 doses, both the breadth and the depth of spike-specific TCRs were significantly higher than at day 0 and than in MenACWY recipients.

The sample's time point, from its label and the paper: baseline before first vaccination. The label giving this sample's treatment or condition can be read as: meningococcal conjugate vaccine given as trial control. Vaccinee samples were obtained from the UK trials COV001 and COV002, which included a single-blind randomized controlled phase 2/3 trial of AZD1222 (ChAdOx1 nCoV-19) in healthy adults. For TCRbeta chain sequencing, PBMC samples were collected from trial participants at day 0 and at day 28 after the second dose. The CDR3 regions of human TCRbeta chains were analyzed by immunosequencing. The published analysis was carried out like this. TCRs in the repertoires were compared against a reference library of SARS-CoV-2-specific TCRs that had been generated with the MIRA antigen-specificity platform. Breadth was defined as the fraction of unique TCRs that were SARS-CoV-2-associated. Depth was defined as the fraction of total T cells that were SARS-CoV-2-associated. Using the MIRA data, every spike-specific TCR was mapped to the spike region that the TCR reacted to and assigned to either a CD4 or a CD8 class. Log10-transformed breadth and depth values were compared by one-way ANOVA with Sidak's multiple comparisons tests. Drawn from immuneACCESS, this table holds only the in-frame rearrangements with V and J called that TCRdb kept. Clones are partly lost; checked studies trace under half to an unresolved V gene and leave the rest unexplained. V and J calls and clone size are as listed in that table; D and trimming were resolved from the DNA. Present in this sample are about 130,000 clones, about nine tenths of which were seen just once. The ten largest clonotypes hold about 4.1% of the sample.

Of note for this clone: Its antigen is not yet known. There are no base qualities to consult, and no much larger clone falls within one base.

The sequenced sample was peripheral blood, obtained on day 0 of MenACWY control vaccination. This TCR was recovered from an adult in good health.

The DNA is TGTGCCAGTACACCGTCGGGGGGCCACAATGAGCAGTTCTTC. Its coded protein is CASTPSGGHNEQFF. The chain is encoded by TRBV19 joined to TRBJ2-1, and TRBD2 may be the D gene, going by 7 matching bases. Trimming takes 7 bases from V and 5 bases from J, and the germline ends sit 15 bases apart. CDR1 and CDR2 are drawn from the germline V gene (reference sequence): LNHDA, SQIVND. The CDR3 runs 14 residues from the cysteine to the phenylalanine. The entry retains the CDR3 DNA only, 42 bases that are in frame from base 1.